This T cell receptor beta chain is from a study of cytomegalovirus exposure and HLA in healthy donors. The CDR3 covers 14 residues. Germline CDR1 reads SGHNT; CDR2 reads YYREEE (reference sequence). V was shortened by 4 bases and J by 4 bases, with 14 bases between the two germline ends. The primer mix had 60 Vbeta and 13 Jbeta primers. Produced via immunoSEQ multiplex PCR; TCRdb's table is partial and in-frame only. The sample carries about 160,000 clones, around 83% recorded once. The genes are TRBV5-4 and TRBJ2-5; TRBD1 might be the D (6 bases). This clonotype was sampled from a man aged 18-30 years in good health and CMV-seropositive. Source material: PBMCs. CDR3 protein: CASSLRDNGETQYF. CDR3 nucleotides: TGTGCCAGCAGCCTTCGGGACAATGGAGAGACCCAGTACTTC. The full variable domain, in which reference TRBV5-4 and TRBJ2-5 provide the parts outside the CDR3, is ETGVTQSPTHLIKTRGQQVTLRCSSQSGHNTVSWYQQALGQGPQFIFQYYREEENGRGNFPPRFSGLQFPNYSSELNVNALELDDSALYLCASSLRDNGETQYFGPGTRLLVL.